Shown below are 25 T cell receptor beta chains from a single sample sequenced in a study of shared T cell receptors in the human thymus. Measured with immunoSEQ multiplex PCR; TCRdb has only the in-frame clones, and not every one. The table shows hundreds of thousands of clones, with approximately 90% occurring only once. Another study also made use of these data, one on human thymus T cells.

The sample consisted of thymocytes. These receptors were taken from a boy less than two years old with a congenital heart defect.

This clone was seen a handful of times. The chain is built from TRBV4-1 and TRBJ1-2; 7 nucleotides align to TRBD1. The CDR3 contains 14 residues. Germline assignment: CDR1 MGHRA and CDR2 YSYEKL. Trimming cost V 1 base and J 3 bases; bases outside gene matches: 2. CDR3 region: CASSQAGTDYGYTF. The CDR3 region has the DNA TGCGCCAGCAGCCAAGCCGGGACAGACTATGGCTACACCTTC.

CDR3 sequence: CASSDGSSSEQYF. CDR3 DNA sequence: TGTGCCAGCAGCGATGGGAGTTCTAGCGAGCAGTACTTC. The chain joins TRBV6-1 to TRBJ2-7; tentatively, D is TRBD2 (5 bases). V lost 6 bases and J 6 bases, leaving 15 bases between the germline ends. Germline values: CDR1 MNHNS, CDR2 SASEGT. The CDR3 is 13 residues long.

J is TRBJ2-2 and V is TRBV7-2, with D possibly being TRBD2 (6 bases). This CDR3 is 15 amino acids long. Germline V gene data show CDR1 as SGHTA and CDR2 as FQGNSA. Trimming cost V 3 bases and J 0 bases, with 8 bases left between them. The DNA for the CDR3 is TGTGCCAGCAGCTTTCTAGCGCCGAACACCGGGGAGCTGTTTTTT. Protein sequence: CASSFLAPNTGELFF.

Comment on this clone: Distinct nucleotide sequences in the sample also encode this CDR3. The chain joins TRBV27 to TRBJ2-7, with unresolved D. V shed 6 bases and J shed 3 bases, with 12 bases lying between them. CDR3 size: 13 residues. Germline CDR1 is MNHEY and CDR2 is SMNVEV (reference sequence). CDR3 nucleotide sequence: TGTGCCAGCAGCGAGGCCGGAAGCTACGAGCAGTACTTC. Translated, it gives CASSEAGSYEQYF.

V is TRBV6-1 and J is TRBJ1-2; D not certain. Germline assignment: CDR1 MNHNS and CDR2 SASEGT. V lost 0 bases, J lost 6 bases, and 5 bases lay in between. The CDR3 spans 12 residues. CDR3 bases: TGTGCCAGCAGTGAAGCGGGAGATGGCTACACCTTC. This sequence encodes CASSEAGDGYTF.

The V call is TRBV6-1, the J call TRBJ1-1, with 8 bases matching TRBD1. Trimming cost V 6 bases and J 4 bases; bases outside gene matches: 7. CDR1 and CDR2 from the germline V gene are MNHNS and SASEGT. The CDR3 contains 14 residues. CDR3: CASSFRGLGTEAFF. For the CDR3, the DNA is TGTGCCAGCAGCTTCAGGGGGCTGGGCACTGAAGCTTTCTTT.

The V gene is TRBV15, the J gene TRBJ2-7, with 8 bases that match TRBD2. The CDR3 is 18 residues long. The V and J ends lost 0 bases and 3 bases, in that order; junction bases with no gene match: 13. The V gene's germline CDR1 is LNHNV and CDR2 YYDKDF (reference sequence). In DNA form, the CDR3 reads TGTGCCACCAGCAGAGATAAGATAAGCGGGAGTCGGTACTACGAGCAGTACTTC. Amino acids: CATSRDKISGSRYYEQYF.

This rearrangement joins TRBV5-5 to TRBJ1-2; no reliable D call. There are 15 residues in the CDR3. Germline loops: CDR1 SGHKS, CDR2 YYEKEE (reference sequence). Trimming removed 2 bases from V and 2 bases from J, with 13 bases in between. The CDR3 nucleotides read TGTGCCAGCAGCTTTTTCTTTACAGAGAACTATGGCTACACCTTC. It codes for CASSFFFTENYGYTF.

The rearrangement uses TRBV7-8 and TRBJ2-7, with TRBD2 matching 10 bases. The J segment lost 5 bases and the V segment lost 4 bases, leaving 11 bases of the junction unmatched. The CDR3 runs to 16 residues. CDR1 and CDR2 (germline): SGHVS, FQNEAQ. CDR3 coding DNA: TGTGCCAGCAGCTCTCGACTAGCGGGCCGTAGTCACGAGCAGTACTTC. This codes for CASSSRLAGRSHEQYF.

CDR3 amino acids: CASSLTDSNQPQHF. DNA for the CDR3: TGTGCCAGCAGCTTGACAGATAGCAATCAGCCCCAGCATTTT. The chain is built from TRBV5-5 and TRBJ1-5, with no clear D. This CDR3 region has 14 residues. The germline CDR1 and CDR2 sequences are SGHKS and YYEKEE (reference sequence). Deletions cut 1 base from V and 0 bases from J, with 5 bases between. Drawing the rest from reference TRBV5-5 and TRBJ1-5, the complete variable domain is DAGVTQSPTHLIKTRGQQVTLRCSPISGHKSVSWYQQVLGQGPQFIFQYYEKEERGRGNFPDRFSARQFPNYSSELNVNALLLGDSALYLCASSLTDSNQPQHFGDGTRLSIL.

The chain recombines TRBV5-1 with TRBJ1-3; a possible D gene is TRBD1 (5 bases). CDR1 and CDR2 from the germline V gene are SGHRS and YFSETQ. Trimming left V 4 bases short and J 0 bases short, with 14 bases between. The CDR3 sequence is 16 residues long. In nucleotides, the CDR3 is TGCGCCAGCAGCATAACCCAGGGATACTCTGGAAACACCATATATTTT. Protein: CASSITQGYSGNTIYF. The variable domain in full, with the rest retrieved from reference TRBV5-1 and TRBJ1-3, is KAGVTQTPRYLIKTRGQQVTLSCSPISGHRSVSWYQQTPGQGLQFLFEYFSETQRNKGNFPGRFSGRQFSNSRSEMNVSTLELGDSALYLCASSITQGYSGNTIYFGEGSWLTVV.

V is TRBV6-5 and J is TRBJ2-5; D is possibly TRBD2 (6 bases). Germline CDR1 is MNHEY and CDR2 is SVGAGI. The V end lost 4 bases, the J end lost 7 bases, and 22 bases lay between the germline ends. CDR3 length: 16 residues. CDR3: CASSFLRDSRRVTQYF. CDR3 in DNA: TGTGCCAGCAGTTTCCTTCGGGACTCCCGGCGGGTGACCCAGTACTTC.

The chain has TRBV25-1 and TRBJ2-1; TRBD2 aligns across 12 bases. The germline gives CDR1 MGHDK, CDR2 SYGVNS. The CDR3 contains 17 residues. Unmatched junction bases numbered 9, after V lost 6 bases and J lost 3 bases. The CDR3 DNA sequence: TGTGCCAGCAGCCAGACTAGCGGGAGCCCTATCTACAATGAGCAGTTCTTC. Translation gives CASSQTSGSPIYNEQFF.

J is TRBJ1-2 and V is TRBV27; D call uncertain. Germline CDR1 MNHEY, CDR2 SMNVEV (reference sequence). Trimming took 10 bases from V and 1 from J, leaving 19 bases between them. The CDR3 totals 15 residues. The CDR3 sequence: CAIRVSSGHNYGYTF. CDR3 nucleotide sequence: TGTGCCATCCGAGTGTCCTCCGGTCATAACTATGGCTACACCTTC.

The rearrangement uses TRBV6-5 and TRBJ2-2; 8 bases are a match to TRBD2. Trimming cost V 10 bases and J 5 bases; bases outside gene matches: 9. Germline CDR1 MNHEY, CDR2 SVGAGI. The CDR3 loop spans 14 amino acids. For the CDR3, the DNA is TGTGCCACCTCGGGGGGGCCGGGTACCGGGGAGCTGTTTTTT. Protein sequence: CATSGGPGTGELFF.

J is TRBJ2-7 and V is TRBV12-5; a weak D match, TRBD1 (6 bases). Trimming cost V 6 bases and J 2 bases, with 14 bases left between them. Germline loops: CDR1 LGHNT, CDR2 FRNRAP. The CDR3 sequence is 14 residues long. This chain's CDR3 is CASGPTGATYEQYF. The CDR3 bases are TGTGCTAGTGGCCCGACAGGAGCGACCTACGAGCAGTACTTC.

J is TRBJ2-7 and V is TRBV4-3, with 10 bases that match TRBD2. Germline V CDR1 and CDR2: LGHNA, YSLEER. V lost 2 bases to trimming and J lost 4 bases; unmatched junction nucleotides: 5. The CDR3 sequence is 15 residues long. CDR3 nucleotides: TGCGCCAGCAGCCAAAGCGGGAGGGCCGCGTACGAGCAGTACTTC. It translates to CASSQSGRAAYEQYF.

The rearrangement links TRBV27 to TRBJ1-4, with D perhaps matching TRBD1 (6 bases). V lost 0 bases, J lost 12 bases, and 17 bases lay in between. CDR1 MNHEY and CDR2 SMNVEV come from the germline V gene (reference sequence). The CDR3 spans 15 residues. CDR3 DNA sequence: TGTGCCAGCAGTTTATCCGGGACATACCCTGTGGAACTGTTTTTT. Protein: CASSLSGTYPVELFF.

J is TRBJ1-1 and V is TRBV7-9; a weak D match, TRBD1 (6 bases). Between the trimmed V and J ends, which lost 5 bases and 0 bases, there was a span of 13 bases. CDR3 length: 15 residues. Germline loops: CDR1 SEHNR, CDR2 FQNEAQ (reference sequence). The CDR3 here is CASSHRTVMNTEAFF. The DNA for the CDR3 is TGTGCCAGCAGCCACAGGACAGTTATGAACACTGAAGCTTTCTTT.

This chain links TRBV7-9 with TRBJ1-2, with D perhaps TRBD1 (5 bases). Deletions cut 11 bases from V and 4 bases from J, with 14 bases between. Germline loops: CDR1 SEHNR, CDR2 FQNEAQ (reference sequence). The CDR3 is 12 residues long. CDR3 coding DNA: TGTGCCCTCAAGGGGAGGGCCTATGGCTACACCTTC. This gives the protein CALKGRAYGYTF.

The chain combines TRBV6-4 with TRBJ2-2, with TRBD2 identical over 8 bases. CDR1 is MRHNA and CDR2 is SNTAGT in the germline V gene. This CDR3 contains 13 residues. V lost 7 bases and J lost 5; bases outside the gene matches: 3. The CDR3 loop is CASTGGRTGELFF. The CDR3 coding sequence is TGTGCCAGCACGGGAGGGAGGACCGGGGAGCTGTTTTTT.

The chain links TRBV15 to TRBJ2-1, with a tentative D call TRBD2 (5 bases). CDR3 length: 13 amino acids. CDR1 and CDR2 from the germline V gene are LNHNV and YYDKDF (reference sequence). V was trimmed by 4 bases and J by 6 bases, leaving 10 bases between them. CDR3: CATSNQRSNEQFF. CDR3 DNA sequence: TGTGCCACCAGCAATCAGCGGAGCAATGAGCAGTTCTTC.

This sequence joins TRBV18 and TRBJ2-1; 9 nucleotides match TRBD2. There are 18 residues in the CDR3. Germline CDR1 reads KGHSH; CDR2 reads LQKENI. V was clipped by 0 bases and J by 4 bases; unmatched bases: 10. This chain's CDR3 is CASSPPTWAGGLYNEQFF. In DNA, the CDR3 is TGTGCCAGCTCACCACCGACGTGGGCGGGAGGGTTATACAATGAGCAGTTCTTC. Full variable domain (missing parts from reference TRBV18 and TRBJ2-1): NAGVMQNPRHLVRRRGQEARLRCSPMKGHSHVYWYRQLPEEGLKFMVYLQKENIIDESGMPKERFSAEFPKEGPSILRIQQVVRGDSAAYFCASSPPTWAGGLYNEQFFGPGTRLTVL.

The chain is built from TRBV6-4 and TRBJ2-5; 7 nucleotides align to TRBD1. The CDR3 is made up of 14 amino acids. The trim removed 2 bases at V and 3 bases at J, leaving 3 bases unmatched. CDR1 is MRHNA and CDR2 is SNTAGT in the germline V gene. The CDR3 sequence is CASSDPDREETQYF. CDR3 bases: TGTGCCAGCAGTGACCCCGACAGGGAAGAGACCCAGTACTTC.

The rearrangement uses TRBV5-1 and TRBJ2-7; D is unresolved. The V end lost 0 bases, the J end lost 6 bases, and 16 bases lay between the germline ends. Germline CDR1 and CDR2: SGHRS and YFSETQ. The length of the CDR3 is 15 residues. In DNA form, the CDR3 reads TGCGCCAGCAGCTTGGCCGGTGGTATCGTCGGCGAGCAGTACTTC. Protein sequence: CASSLAGGIVGEQYF.